The rows below give T cell receptor beta chains drawn from one sample of a study of Tregs in tolerant kidney transplant recipients. For these receptors, no antigen is known. Some clones are missing from TCRdb's copy, which holds only in-frame ones; the method was immunoSEQ multiplex PCR. The sample yields about 8,600 clones, 45% to 55% seen once. Input material: CD4+ T cells from blood cultured with allogeneic cells. The source of these receptors is a human donor in good health. Both conserved end residues are part of each CDR3. D genes are given only for firm matches. Size is omitted from some rows. Given values are once, few, many or a class for expanded clones.

d_gene: .; j_gene: TRBJ1-1; abundance: few; v_gene: TRBV11-2; CDR3nt: TGTGCCAGCATTAGAGACAGGAGGAACACTGAAGCTTTCTTT; CDR3aa: CASIRDRRNTEAFF
d_gene: .; j_gene: TRBJ2-7; abundance: medium-sized; v_gene: TRBV5-1; CDR3nt: TGCGCCAGCAGCTTGGGTCCGCGAGACAGACGGATCTACGAGCAGTACTTC; CDR3aa: CASSLGPRDRRIYEQYF
d_gene: TRBD2; j_gene: TRBJ2-7; abundance: .; v_gene: TRBV18; CDR3nt: TGTGCCAGCTCACCTCAACAGGGCGGGGGGCAGAAAGTTGACTTC; CDR3aa: CASSPQQGGGQKVDF
d_gene: .; j_gene: TRBJ1-5; abundance: .; v_gene: TRBV5-4; CDR3nt: TGTGCCAGCAGCTTGGCGGGGGGACAGCCCCAGCATTTT; CDR3aa: CASSLAGGQPQHF
d_gene: .; j_gene: TRBJ1-4; abundance: few; v_gene: TRBV19; CDR3nt: TGTGCCAGTAGTATTGCTCTTCGGGAAAAACTGTTTTTT; CDR3aa: CASSIALREKLFF
d_gene: .; j_gene: TRBJ2-3; abundance: .; v_gene: TRBV11-3; CDR3nt: TGTGCCAGCAGCGCAAGGTTAGGGGTAGATACGCAGTATTTT; CDR3aa: CASSARLGVDTQYF
d_gene: .; j_gene: TRBJ1-5; abundance: .; v_gene: TRBV27; CDR3nt: TGTGCCAGCAGTTTTAATAATCAGCCCCAGCATTTT; CDR3aa: CASSFNNQPQHF
d_gene: TRBD1; j_gene: TRBJ1-1; abundance: .; v_gene: TRBV14; CDR3nt: TGTGCCAGCAGCGCCCGGGACAGGGGATCCACTGAAGCTTTCTTT; CDR3aa: CASSARDRGSTEAFF
d_gene: .; j_gene: TRBJ2-5; abundance: .; v_gene: TRBV7-2; CDR3nt: TGTGCCAGCAGCTTCCGAGGCCTAGGGACCCAGTACTTC; CDR3aa: CASSFRGLGTQYF
d_gene: .; j_gene: TRBJ2-7; abundance: few; v_gene: TRBV2; CDR3nt: TGTGCCAGCGGCGCAGGGGCCACCTACGAGCAGTACTTC; CDR3aa: CASGAGATYEQYF
d_gene: .; j_gene: TRBJ1-3; abundance: .; v_gene: TRBV5-4; CDR3nt: TGTGCCAGCAGCTTTTCCCCGAGGTCCGGAAACACCATATATTTT; CDR3aa: CASSFSPRSGNTIYF
d_gene: .; j_gene: TRBJ2-1; abundance: few; v_gene: TRBV7-2; CDR3nt: TGTGCCAGCAGCCCCTTGTGGGGGGCCTTGTCCTACAATGAGCAGTTCTTC; CDR3aa: CASSPLWGALSYNEQFF
d_gene: .; j_gene: TRBJ2-2; abundance: .; v_gene: TRBV15; CDR3nt: TGTGCCACCAGCAGGGGCAGAGCCGGGGAGCTGTTTTTT; CDR3aa: CATSRGRAGELFF
d_gene: .; j_gene: TRBJ2-7; abundance: .; v_gene: TRBV30; CDR3nt: TGTGCCTGGAGCCCAGGGGAGGGGCAGTACTTC; CDR3aa: CAWSPGEGQYF
d_gene: .; j_gene: TRBJ2-7; abundance: few; v_gene: TRBV7-2; CDR3nt: TGTGCCAGCAGCCATGCCTACGAGCAGTACTTC; CDR3aa: CASSHAYEQYF
d_gene: .; j_gene: TRBJ2-2; abundance: .; v_gene: TRBV11-3; CDR3nt: TGTGCCAGCAGCTTAGAGAGCGGACCGAACACCGGGGAGCTGTTTTTT; CDR3aa: CASSLESGPNTGELFF
d_gene: TRBD2; j_gene: TRBJ2-2; abundance: .; v_gene: TRBV7-2; CDR3nt: TGTGCCAGCAGCCTATATAGCGGGAGGGTCACCGGGGAGCTGTTTTTT; CDR3aa: CASSLYSGRVTGELFF
d_gene: TRBD1; j_gene: TRBJ1-5; abundance: few; v_gene: TRBV7-2; CDR3nt: TGTGCCAGCAGCTTAGAAAGGGGGCCGGGACAGCCCCAGCATTTT; CDR3aa: CASSLERGPGQPQHF
d_gene: TRBD2; j_gene: TRBJ2-3; abundance: many; v_gene: TRBV4-3; CDR3nt: TGCGCCAGCAGCCAAGATAGGAGCCCTGGCGGGGGGACATACACAGATACGCAGTATTTT; CDR3aa: CASSQDRSPGGGTYTDTQYF
d_gene: TRBD1; j_gene: TRBJ2-3; abundance: .; v_gene: TRBV2; CDR3nt: TGTGCCAGCAGTGAGGACAGGGTCCGACACAGATACGCAGTATTT; CDR3aa: CASSEDRVRHRYAVF
d_gene: .; j_gene: TRBJ1-2; abundance: .; v_gene: TRBV6-5; CDR3nt: TGTGCCATCAGTGGACTTGCTAACTATGGCTACACCTTC; CDR3aa: CAISGLANYGYTF
d_gene: .; j_gene: TRBJ1-2; abundance: few; v_gene: TRBV30; CDR3nt: TGTGCCTGGAGTGTACCCGGAGGCTATGGCTACACCTTC; CDR3aa: CAWSVPGGYGYTF
d_gene: .; j_gene: TRBJ1-1; abundance: few; v_gene: TRBV9; CDR3nt: TGTGCCAGCAGCGTAGAACCCGCCAGGGCTTTGGCTGAAGCTTTCTTT; CDR3aa: CASSVEPARALAEAFF
d_gene: .; j_gene: TRBJ1-3; abundance: .; v_gene: TRBV6-5; CDR3nt: TGTGCCAGCAGCCTGGGCACCTTCTCTGGAAACACCATATATTTT; CDR3aa: CASSLGTFSGNTIYF
d_gene: .; j_gene: TRBJ1-1; abundance: .; v_gene: TRBV7-2; CDR3nt: TGTGCCAGCAGCTTAACGGGCGCGGACACTGAAGCTTTCTTT; CDR3aa: CASSLTGADTEAFF
d_gene: .; j_gene: TRBJ1-5; abundance: medium-sized; v_gene: TRBV7-6; CDR3nt: TGTGCCAGCAGTAGACAGAAAAATCAGCCCCAGCATTTT; CDR3aa: CASSRQKNQPQHF
d_gene: TRBD1; j_gene: TRBJ1-1; abundance: few; v_gene: TRBV5-1; CDR3nt: TGCGCCAGCAGCTTGGGGACAGGGCGGGTTTCGGCTTTCTTT; CDR3aa: CASSLGTGRVSAFF
d_gene: .; j_gene: TRBJ2-2; abundance: .; v_gene: TRBV11-1; CDR3nt: TGTGCCAGCAGCTTAGAGAGGAAGGGCACCGGGGAGCTGTTTTTT; CDR3aa: CASSLERKGTGELFF
d_gene: TRBD2; j_gene: TRBJ2-5; abundance: .; v_gene: TRBV7-6; CDR3nt: TGTGCCAGCAGCTTGTGGGGGGGAGAGACCCAGTACTTC; CDR3aa: CASSLWGGETQYF
d_gene: .; j_gene: TRBJ1-1; abundance: few; v_gene: TRBV7-9; CDR3nt: TGTGCCAGCAGCCCGGTCAACAGTGAAGCTTTCTTT; CDR3aa: CASSPVNSEAFF
d_gene: .; j_gene: TRBJ2-3; abundance: medium-sized; v_gene: TRBV9; CDR3nt: TGTGCCAGCAGCGTAGCGGGAACTACGCAGTATTTT; CDR3aa: CASSVAGTTQYF
d_gene: .; j_gene: TRBJ2-5; abundance: .; v_gene: TRBV7-9; CDR3nt: TGTGCCAGCAGCTTACGTGGGGAAGAGACCCAGTACTTC; CDR3aa: CASSLRGEETQYF
d_gene: .; j_gene: TRBJ2-5; abundance: few; v_gene: TRBV6-5; CDR3nt: TGTGCCAGCAGTTACTCGGTGAAGGCTAACCAAGAGACCCAGTACTTC; CDR3aa: CASSYSVKANQETQYF
d_gene: .; j_gene: TRBJ1-2; abundance: .; v_gene: TRBV7-2; CDR3nt: TGTGCCAGCAGCTTCAGCGGCAGGCTGGACTATGGCTACACCTTC; CDR3aa: CASSFSGRLDYGYTF
d_gene: TRBD1; j_gene: TRBJ1-3; abundance: .; v_gene: TRBV7-9; CDR3nt: TGTGCCAGCAGTTTTTACAGGGGACGTGGAAACACCATATATTTT; CDR3aa: CASSFYRGRGNTIYF
d_gene: .; j_gene: TRBJ1-1; abundance: few; v_gene: TRBV6-1; CDR3nt: TGTGCCTCTTCTCGGGAGGCCCGGGGGACTGAAGCTTTCTTT; CDR3aa: CASSREARGTEAFF